Following are 25 T cell receptor beta chains from one sample sequenced in a study of T cells after somatic rescue of genetic block. The method was immunoSEQ multiplex PCR; TCRdb's version includes in-frame clones alone and lacks a portion of them. The profile shows 15,000 or so clones, roughly 72% of them singletons. Input material: peripheral blood mononuclear cells (PBMCs). The receptor source for this set is a man between 18 and 35 years old.

This chain connects TRBV30 to TRBJ1-2; the D is unclear. The CDR3 has 12 amino acids. Per germline, CDR1 GTSNPN and CDR2 SVGIG (reference sequence). V was clipped by 3 bases and J by 4 bases, with 9 bases between them. The CDR3 sequence is CAWRLGVYGYTF. The CDR3 bases are TGTGCCTGGAGACTTGGGGTCTATGGCTACACCTTC.

This clone is labeled as large. The rearrangement links TRBV28 to TRBJ1-2; a possible D gene is TRBD1 (5 bases). Trimming removed 1 base at V and 4 bases at J, with 16 bases between. Germline V gene lookup returns CDR1 MDHEN and CDR2 SYDVKM. The CDR3 covers 16 residues. DNA for the CDR3: TGTGCCAGCAGTTTATCCTCGTCGGACACCTTCTATGGCTACACCTTC. The encoded protein is CASSLSSSDTFYGYTF.

This clone has a handful of counts. This rearrangement joins TRBV11-2 to TRBJ2-7; perhaps TRBD1 as D (6 bases). The germline gives CDR1 SGHAT, CDR2 FQNNGV. The CDR3 has 15 residues. The V end was cut by 5 bases, the J end by 7 bases, with 21 bases between. The CDR3 DNA reads as TGTGCCAGCAGCCAGATACGGAGTCTAAGGGGGGAGCAGTACTTC. Encoded protein: CASSQIRSLRGEQYF.

V usage is TRBV5-4 and J usage is TRBJ2-7; 10 bases are a match to TRBD2. CDR1 and CDR2 (germline): SGHNT, YYREEE (reference sequence). The CDR3 has 14 amino acids. The V and J ends lost 4 bases and 2 bases, in that order; junction bases with no gene match: 3. CDR3 DNA: TGTGCCAGCAGCCAGACTAGCGGGCCCTACGAGCAGTACTTC. Amino acids: CASSQTSGPYEQYF.

This clone has more than one count but fewer than ten. The gene calls are TRBV4-2 and TRBJ2-3; D gene uncertain. The ends were cut back, 1 base at V and 0 bases at J, with 5 bases in the middle. The CDR3 spans 14 residues. Germline V CDR1 and CDR2: LGHNA, YNFKEQ. CDR3 in amino acids: CASSQVTSTDTQYF. The CDR3 nucleotides are TGTGCCAGCAGCCAAGTTACTAGCACAGATACGCAGTATTTT.

This clone occurred a few times. This sequence joins TRBV7-2 and TRBJ2-1; TRBD1 or TRBD2 may be the D gene (5 bases each). Germline V gene lookup returns CDR1 SGHTA and CDR2 FQGNSA. V was pared by 1 base and J by 8 bases, with 15 bases between. The CDR3 length is 15 residues. CDR3 nucleotides: TGTGCCAGCAGCTTAGGGGGACCATTTCGGGATGAGCAGTTCTTC. This gives the protein CASSLGGPFRDEQFF.

In its sample, this clone was seen a few times. CDR3 nucleotides: TGTGCCAGCAGCCAACAGGGTATCGGGGAGCTGTTTTTT. Protein: CASSQQGIGELFF. V is TRBV14 and J is TRBJ2-2, with D perhaps TRBD1 (5 bases). The CDR3 spans 13 residues. V lost 2 bases to trimming and J lost 7 bases, with 8 bases between them. Germline assignment: CDR1 SGHDN and CDR2 FVKESK.

The J gene is TRBJ2-7, the V gene TRBV6-5; D may correspond to TRBD1 or TRBD2 (5 bases each). The germline CDR1 and CDR2 sequences are MNHEY and SVGAGI. This CDR3 spans 15 amino acids. Trimming pared 6 bases from V and 6 bases from J, leaving 21 bases between. The CDR3 DNA follows: TGTGCCAGCAGCGGAACCCCTGGGACCCCCGTCGAGCAGTACTTC. Residues: CASSGTPGTPVEQYF.

This chain links TRBV19 with TRBJ2-5; the D gene is possibly TRBD1 (5 bases). The CDR3 is 16 residues long. Germline lookup yields CDR1 LNHDA and CDR2 SQIVND (reference sequence). Trimming shortened V by 3 bases and J by 0 bases, and 14 bases separated the two germline ends. CDR3 nucleotides: TGTGCCAGTAGTATCCGGAGACAGAGAGACCAAGAGACCCAGTACTTC. Translation: CASSIRRQRDQETQYF.

The chain combines TRBV18 with TRBJ2-1, with TRBD2 identical over 9 bases. The CDR3 spans 16 residues. J was trimmed by 6 bases and V by 0 bases; bases with no gene match: 6. Per germline, CDR1 KGHSH and CDR2 LQKENI. In DNA, the CDR3 is TGTGCCAGCTCACCACCGGCGGGGGGGCGTCGCAATGAGCAGTTCTTC. Amino acids: CASSPPAGGRRNEQFF. Full variable domain (missing parts from reference TRBV18 and TRBJ2-1): NAGVMQNPRHLVRRRGQEARLRCSPMKGHSHVYWYRQLPEEGLKFMVYLQKENIIDESGMPKERFSAEFPKEGPSILRIQQVVRGDSAAYFCASSPPAGGRRNEQFFGPGTRLTVL.

V is TRBV10-1 and J is TRBJ1-5; 7 nucleotides line up with TRBD1. Losses at the gene ends were 1 base for V and 4 bases for J; bases not matched to a gene: 4. CDR3 length: 15 amino acids. CDR1 WNHNN and CDR2 SYGVQD come from the germline V gene (reference sequence). For the CDR3, the DNA is TGCGCCAGCAGTGAGTTTAAGACAGGGAATCAGCCCCAGCATTTT. Protein: CASSEFKTGNQPQHF.

The chain is built from TRBV18 and TRBJ1-1; 9 positions agree with TRBD1. This CDR3 spans 15 amino acids. J lost 0 bases, V lost 4 bases, and 3 bases had no gene match. The germline V gene encodes CDR1 KGHSH and CDR2 LQKENI. CDR3 DNA: TGTGCCAGCTCACTCCGGGACAGGGTGAACACTGAAGCTTTCTTT. Protein: CASSLRDRVNTEAFF.

The chain joins TRBV19 to TRBJ1-1; 8 bases are a match to TRBD1. In germline, CDR1 is LNHDA, CDR2 SQIVND (reference sequence). The CDR3 length is 15 residues. With V trimmed by 5 bases and J by 5 bases, 10 bases remained unmatched. The CDR3 DNA reads as TGTGCCAGTAGTCTTCAGACAGGGGCAGGGACTGAAGCTTTCTTT. It translates to CASSLQTGAGTEAFF.

The chain joins TRBV5-6 to TRBJ1-2; D gene uncertain. V was trimmed by 3 bases and J by 3 bases, leaving 12 bases between them. Germline V gene lookup returns CDR1 SGHDT and CDR2 YYEEEE. The CDR3 runs to 14 residues. CDR3 region: CASSWGRSHYGYTF. In nucleotides, the CDR3 is TGTGCCAGCAGCTGGGGTCGGAGTCACTATGGCTACACCTTC.

This clone has just one count. The chain joins TRBV6-4 to TRBJ1-5; D is unclear. The CDR3 is made up of 16 amino acids. CDR1 and CDR2 (germline): MRHNA, SNTAGT. Trimming left V 8 bases short and J 1 base short, with 18 bases between. CDR3 sequence: CASHPPRGKSNQPQHF. The CDR3, as DNA: TGTGCCAGCCATCCTCCGAGAGGGAAAAGCAATCAGCCCCAGCATTTT.

In this sample, this clone turned up a few times. The same CDR3 can be traced to other DNA sequences in this sample. V and J are TRBV20-1 and TRBJ1-1; a possible D gene is TRBD1 (5 bases). The V end was cut by 5 bases, the J end by 4 bases, with 8 bases between. The CDR3 has 11 residues. Germline V gene lookup returns CDR1 DFQATT and CDR2 SNEGSKA (reference sequence). The CDR3 is CSAGRVTEAFF. The CDR3 DNA sequence: TGCAGTGCTGGCAGGGTCACTGAAGCTTTCTTT.

J is TRBJ1-2 and V is TRBV19; 7 nucleotides agree with TRBD1. Trimming cost V 7 bases and J 3 bases; bases outside gene matches: 14. CDR1 and CDR2 from the germline V gene are LNHDA and SQIVND (reference sequence). This CDR3 spans 16 amino acids. The CDR3 protein is CASTKTGQNIYYGYTF. In DNA form, the CDR3 reads TGTGCCAGTACTAAAACGGGACAGAACATTTACTATGGCTACACCTTC.

V usage is TRBV13 and J usage is TRBJ2-1; 11 positions match TRBD2. Germline V gene lookup returns CDR1 PRHDT and CDR2 FYEKMQ (reference sequence). This CDR3 contains 14 residues. With 7 bases clipped from V and 8 bases from J, the junction kept 7 bases outside the gene matches. DNA for the CDR3: TGTGCCAGCACTTTAGCGGGGGGGCAGGATGAGCAGTTCTTC. It specifies CASTLAGGQDEQFF.

This chain joins TRBV19 and TRBJ1-2; TRBD1 aligns across 7 bases. The V and J ends lost 7 bases and 4 bases, in that order; junction bases with no gene match: 9. Germline lookup yields CDR1 LNHDA and CDR2 SQIVND (reference sequence). This CDR3 has 14 amino acids. CDR3 coding DNA: TGTGCCAGTACTAGGGACAGTTCCGGCTATGGCTACACCTTC. It codes for CASTRDSSGYGYTF.

This clone has only one observation. The chain has TRBV25-1 and TRBJ2-2; no reliable D call. Trimming left V 4 bases short and J 5 bases short, with 5 bases between. This CDR3 is built from 12 residues. Looked up from germline, CDR1 is MGHDK and CDR2 is SYGVNS. The CDR3 here is CASSVPTGELFF. The DNA of the CDR3 is TGTGCCAGCAGTGTCCCGACCGGGGAGCTGTTTTTT.

This chain joins TRBV4-1 and TRBJ2-4, with D possibly being TRBD1 (6 bases). CDR3 size: 16 residues. Trimming left V 0 bases short and J 9 bases short, with 18 bases between. Germline V gene data show CDR1 as MGHRA and CDR2 as YSYEKL. The CDR3: CASSQDGYRALGIQYF. The DNA for the CDR3 is TGCGCCAGCAGCCAAGATGGTTACAGGGCATTGGGCATTCAGTACTTC.

This clone has only a few counts. The chain recombines TRBV7-9 with TRBJ1-5; 7 bases align to TRBD1. Germline lookup yields CDR1 SEHNR and CDR2 FQNEAQ (reference sequence). V was clipped by 5 bases and J by 0 bases; unmatched bases: 7. This CDR3 spans 16 amino acids. The CDR3 DNA is TGTGCCAGCAGCCCCGGACAGGCTGATAGCAATCAGCCCCAGCATTTT. Translating gives CASSPGQADSNQPQHF.

J is TRBJ1-2 and V is TRBV5-6; D ambiguous. CDR1 is SGHDT and CDR2 is YYEEEE in the germline V gene. V lost 1 base, J lost 7 bases, and 11 bases lay in between. This CDR3 spans 13 amino acids. The CDR3 nucleotides are TGTGCCAGCAGCTTGCGGGCAGGCGGTGGCTACACCTTC. Protein: CASSLRAGGGYTF.

This rearrangement joins TRBV9 to TRBJ1-5, with no clear D. Germline V gene data show CDR1 as SGDLS and CDR2 as YYNGEE. V was pared by 0 bases and J by 4 bases, with 11 bases between. This CDR3 is built from 15 residues. CDR3 bases: TGTGCCAGCAGCGTAGGCGTATTAGGAAATCAGCCCCAGCATTTT. Translated, it gives CASSVGVLGNQPQHF.

The rearrangement joins TRBV29-1 to TRBJ2-3, with TRBD2 matching over 13 bases. CDR1 SQVTM and CDR2 ANQGSEA come from the germline V gene. Unmatched junction bases numbered 14, after V lost 2 bases and J lost 0 bases. There are 20 residues in the CDR3. In DNA form, the CDR3 reads TGCAGCGTTGAATTGGTACCCGGACTAGCGGGGGCCCCAAGCACAGATACGCAGTATTTT. As protein: CSVELVPGLAGAPSTDTQYF.